Shown below are 12 T cell receptor beta chains from a single sample sequenced in a study of shared clonotypes between healthy human individuals. Generated by immunoSEQ multiplex PCR, the TCRdb table keeps only in-frame clones and is missing some. The table records about 2.3 million clones, roughly 93% of them present only once. The specimen was naive CD4+ T cells from PBMCs. Specified subset: CD45RA+ positively selected. The origin of the receptors is a man aged 18 to 30 in good health. Some clones in this sample may be carry-over from other donors' samples.

Here the CDR3 DNA reads TGTGCCAGCAGCTTACTTATTGGCAGGGTAGGAGGCTACACCTTC. It yields the protein CASSLLIGRVGGYTF. The genes are TRBV11-1 and TRBJ1-2, with D perhaps matching TRBD1 (5 bases). Trimming took 2 bases from V and 8 from J, leaving 18 bases between them. The CDR3 covers 15 residues. Per germline, CDR1 SGHAT and CDR2 FQDESV (reference sequence). Supplemented by reference TRBV11-1 and TRBJ1-2, the full variable domain reads EAEVAQSPRYKITEKSQAVAFWCDPISGHATLYWYRQILGQGPELLVQFQDESVVDDSQLPKDRFSAERLKGVDSTLKIQPAELGDSAMYLCASSLLIGRVGGYTFGSGTRLTVV.

The chain joins TRBV28 to TRBJ2-7; D might be TRBD1 (5 bases). Trimming removed 10 bases at V and 2 bases at J, with 15 bases between. The CDR3 is 13 amino acids. The germline CDR1 and CDR2 sequences are MDHEN and SYDVKM. CDR3 amino acids: CATIYRTTYEQYF. The CDR3 nucleotides are TGTGCCACCATATACAGGACAACCTACGAGCAGTACTTC.

The chain has TRBV10-3 and TRBJ2-1, with D perhaps matching TRBD1 (5 bases). V was cut by 3 bases and J by 0 bases, with 12 bases left in between. Germline CDR1 ENHRY, CDR2 SYGVKD. This CDR3 comprises 16 residues. CDR3 region: CAISDSGLSSYNEQFF. CDR3 bases: TGTGCCATCAGTGACTCAGGGCTTAGCTCCTACAATGAGCAGTTCTTC.

This clone was counted a single time. The chain joins TRBV6-1 to TRBJ2-1, with D unclear. Germline-derived CDR1 and CDR2 are MNHNS and SASEGT. The CDR3 runs to 14 residues. Trimming shortened V by 4 bases and J by 7 bases, and 14 bases separated the two germline ends. This chain's CDR3 is CASSGDSGVNEQFF. For the CDR3, the DNA is TGTGCCAGCAGTGGCGACTCTGGGGTAAATGAGCAGTTCTTC.

The rearrangement joins TRBV15 to TRBJ2-7; unclear D gene. This CDR3 spans 16 amino acids. The germline V gene has CDR1 LNHNV and CDR2 YYDKDF (reference sequence). V was pared by 1 base and J by 3 bases, with 16 bases between. The CDR3 region has the DNA TGTGCCACCAGCAGAGGTACAATGGGCCAGCGCTACGAGCAGTACTTC. Translating it yields CATSRGTMGQRYEQYF.

The gene calls are TRBV27 and TRBJ1-1; a possible D gene is TRBD1 (6 bases). The germline CDR1 and CDR2 sequences are MNHEY and SMNVEV (reference sequence). This CDR3 comprises 18 residues. With 11 bases removed from V and 7 bases from J, the gap between germline ends came to 35 bases. CDR3 nucleotides: TGTGCCGGGGGGCTCCAGGTTGGTGGAGGGCCGCAAACGGGTGAAGCTTTCTTT. Translation gives CAGGLQVGGGPQTGEAFF.

The rearrangement joins TRBV7-2 to TRBJ2-3; 8 bases agree with TRBD2. The length of the CDR3 is 19 residues. Germline CDR1 and CDR2: SGHTA and FQGNSA. Germline trimming cut 5 bases from V and 1 base from J; bases unmatched to any gene: 17. The CDR3 DNA is TGTGCCAGCAGCCGCGGAGCCGGACTAGCCAATACCCGCACAGATACGCAGTATTTT. Its translation is CASSRGAGLANTRTDTQYF.

Only a few counts were recorded for this clone. Additional DNA sequences in this sample encode the identical CDR3. The V and J genes are TRBV28 and TRBJ1-5, with a weak D call TRBD1 (6 bases). There are 12 residues in the CDR3. Germline V gene sequence: CDR1 MDHEN, CDR2 SYDVKM. V shed 8 bases and J shed 1 base, with 6 bases lying between them. The CDR3 here is CASGQSNQPQHF. The DNA of the CDR3 is TGTGCCAGCGGACAGAGCAATCAGCCCCAGCATTTT.

V is TRBV19 and J is TRBJ2-7; 11 nucleotides line up with TRBD1. V shed 4 bases and J 6 bases; nucleotides not matched to a gene: 8. Germline V gene sequence: CDR1 LNHDA, CDR2 SQIVND (reference sequence). The CDR3 consists of 15 residues. The CDR3 DNA follows: TGTGCCAGTAGTAGCCACGGGACAGGGGGAGGCGAGCAGTACTTC. Residues: CASSSHGTGGGEQYF.

V gene TRBV19 combines with J gene TRBJ2-7, with D maybe TRBD2 (6 bases). Germline V gives CDR1 LNHDA, CDR2 SQIVND (reference sequence). The CDR3 spans 15 residues. V lost 3 bases, J lost 3 bases, and 15 bases lay in between. CDR3 in DNA: TGTGCCAGTAGTATCCGGGGGAAGGGGAGCTACGAGCAGTACTTC. Translating it yields CASSIRGKGSYEQYF. Using reference TRBV19 and TRBJ2-7 for the parts outside the CDR3, the full variable domain is DGGITQSPKYLFRKEGQNVTLSCEQNLNHDAMYWYRQDPGQGLRLIYYSQIVNDFQKGDIAEGYSVSREKKESFPLTVTSAQKNPTAFYLCASSIRGKGSYEQYFGPGTRLTVT.

This clone was observed once. V usage is TRBV19 and J usage is TRBJ2-1, with 7 bases that match TRBD2. Germline V gene lookup returns CDR1 LNHDA and CDR2 SQIVND (reference sequence). The length of the CDR3 is 14 residues. The V and J ends lost 7 bases and 5 bases, in that order; junction bases with no gene match: 8. CDR3 region: CASTAGVLNNEQFF. CDR3 sequence (DNA): TGTGCCAGTACGGCGGGAGTATTGAACAATGAGCAGTTCTTC.

This clone was observed once. The rearrangement links TRBV5-8 to TRBJ2-1; possibly TRBD1 or TRBD2 for D (5 bases each). Trimming took off 3 bases at V and 6 bases at J, with 16 bases between the two ends. This CDR3 is built from 15 residues. The germline gives CDR1 SGHTS, CDR2 YDEGEE. The CDR3 protein is CASSYRGPSGNEQFF. Written as DNA, the CDR3 is TGTGCCAGCAGCTACCGGGGCCCTTCCGGCAATGAGCAGTTCTTC.